The sequence of this TCR beta chain was determined in a study of early stage breast cancer tumors. V was cut by 2 bases and J by 6 bases, with 11 bases left in between. From germline, CDR1 is SNHLY and CDR2 FYNNEI. This CDR3 region has 14 residues. Data came from immunoSEQ multiplex PCR; TCRdb stores just in-frame clones and leaves some out. The sample has tens of thousands of clones; over 60% are singletons. The sequencing input was blood. The receptor was derived from a person aged 25 to 39 with breast cancer. The chain recombines TRBV2 with TRBJ1-5, with a possible D match to TRBD1 (5 bases). CDR3 sequence (DNA): TGTGCCAGCAGTGAATATCGGGGGGTTCAGCCCCAGCATTTT. As protein: CASSEYRGVQPQHF.